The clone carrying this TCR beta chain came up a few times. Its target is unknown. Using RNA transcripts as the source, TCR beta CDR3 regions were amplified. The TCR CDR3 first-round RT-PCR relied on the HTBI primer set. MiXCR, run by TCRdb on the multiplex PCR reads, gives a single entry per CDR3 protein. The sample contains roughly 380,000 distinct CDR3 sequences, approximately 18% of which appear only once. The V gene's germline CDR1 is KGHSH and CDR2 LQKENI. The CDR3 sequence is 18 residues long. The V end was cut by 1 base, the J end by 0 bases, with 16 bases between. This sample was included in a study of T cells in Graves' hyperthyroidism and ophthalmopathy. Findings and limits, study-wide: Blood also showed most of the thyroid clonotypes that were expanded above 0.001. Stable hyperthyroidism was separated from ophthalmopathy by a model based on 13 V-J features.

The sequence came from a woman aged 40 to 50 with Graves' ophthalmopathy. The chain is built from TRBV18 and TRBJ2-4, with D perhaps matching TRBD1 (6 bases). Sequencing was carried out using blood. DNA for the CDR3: TGTGCCAGCTCACCACAACAGGGCGGCGGATTAGCCAAAAACATTCAGTACTTC. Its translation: CASSPQQGGGLAKNIQYF. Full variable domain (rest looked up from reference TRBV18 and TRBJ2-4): NAGVMQNPRHLVRRRGQEARLRCSPMKGHSHVYWYRQLPEEGLKFMVYLQKENIIDESGMPKERFSAEFPKEGPSILRIQQVVRGDSAAYFCASSPQQGGGLAKNIQYFGAGTRLSVL.